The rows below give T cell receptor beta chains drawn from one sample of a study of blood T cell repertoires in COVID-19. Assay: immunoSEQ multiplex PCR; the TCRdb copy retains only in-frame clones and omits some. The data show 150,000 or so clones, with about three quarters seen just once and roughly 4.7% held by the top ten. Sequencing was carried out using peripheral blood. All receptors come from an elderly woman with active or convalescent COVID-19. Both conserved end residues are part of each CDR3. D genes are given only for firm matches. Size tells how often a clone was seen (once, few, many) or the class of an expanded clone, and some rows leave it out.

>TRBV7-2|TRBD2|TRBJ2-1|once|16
TGTGCCAGCAGCATAGATAGCGGGGGGGCGAGGAATGAGCAGTTCTTC
CASSIDSGGARNEQFF
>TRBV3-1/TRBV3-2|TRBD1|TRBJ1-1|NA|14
TGTGCCAGCACCAAGGTGGCAGGGGGCACTGAAGCTTTCTTT
CASTKVAGGTEAFF
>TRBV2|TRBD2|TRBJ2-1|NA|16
TGTGCCAGCATCAAGGAGACTAGCGGGACCTACGGGGAGCAGTTCTTC
CASIKETSGTYGEQFF
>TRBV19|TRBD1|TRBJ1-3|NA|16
TGTGCCAGTACCGTACCGGGACAGATATCTGGAAACACCATATATTTT
CASTVPGQISGNTIYF
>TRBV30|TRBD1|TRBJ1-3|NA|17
TGTGCCTGGAGTGTACCCTTGACAGGGTTCGCTGGAAACACCATATATTTT
CAWSVPLTGFAGNTIYF
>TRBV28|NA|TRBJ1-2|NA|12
TGTGCCAGCACTGTACACCTGAATGGCTACACCTTC
CASTVHLNGYTF
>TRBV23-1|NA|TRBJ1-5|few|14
TGCGCCAGCAGTCGTGGAAGGGGCCAATCTGCCCAGCATTTT
CASSRGRGQSAQHF
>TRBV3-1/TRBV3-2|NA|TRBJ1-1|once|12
TGTGCCAGCAGCCACCTAAACACTGAAGCTTTCTTT
CASSHLNTEAFF
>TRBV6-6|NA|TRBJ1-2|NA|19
TGTGCCAGCAGTCAAATTACCGGGGGACCAAAGGGAAGGGAAAACGGCTACACCTTC
CASSQITGGPKGRENGYTF
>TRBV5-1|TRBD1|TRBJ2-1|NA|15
TGCGCCAGCAGCTTGGGGAACAGGGGGCACGATGAGCAGTTCTTC
CASSLGNRGHDEQFF
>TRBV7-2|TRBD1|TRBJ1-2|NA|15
TGTGCCAGCAGCTGGCCGGGACAGGGTAGCTATGGCTACACCTTC
CASSWPGQGSYGYTF
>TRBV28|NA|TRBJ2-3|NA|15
TGTGCCAGCAGTTTAAGCGGAATTAGCACAGATACGCAGTATTTT
CASSLSGISTDTQYF
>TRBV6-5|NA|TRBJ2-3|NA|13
TGTGCCAGCAGCTCACAGGGAACAGATACGCAGTATTTT
CASSSQGTDTQYF
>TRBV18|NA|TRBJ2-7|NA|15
TGTGCCAGCTCACCACCGGCGGCCGCCCGACACGAGCAGTACTTC
CASSPPAAARHEQYF
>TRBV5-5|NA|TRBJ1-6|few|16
TGTGCCAGCAGCTTGTCTCCAGGGGAACTAAATTCACCCCTCCACTTT
CASSLSPGELNSPLHF
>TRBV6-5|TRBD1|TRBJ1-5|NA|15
TGTGCCAGCAGCTCGGACAGGGGGCTTCGTCAGCCCCAGCATTTT
CASSSDRGLRQPQHF
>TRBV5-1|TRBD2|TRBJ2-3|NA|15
TGCGCCAGCAGTAAGACTAGCGGGGGGCCAGATACGCAGTATTTT
CASSKTSGGPDTQYF
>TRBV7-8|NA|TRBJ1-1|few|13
TGTGCCAGCAGCTTGATGGCGAACACTGAAGCTTTCTTT
CASSLMANTEAFF
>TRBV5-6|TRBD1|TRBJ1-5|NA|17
TGTGCCAGCAGCTCAAGGACAGGGATTTCGGGGAATCAGCCCCAGCATTTT
CASSSRTGISGNQPQHF
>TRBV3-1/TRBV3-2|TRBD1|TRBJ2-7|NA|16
TGTGCCAGCAGCCAAGACGCCGGACAGGGGGCCTACGAGCAGTACTTC
CASSQDAGQGAYEQYF
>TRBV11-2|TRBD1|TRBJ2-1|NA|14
TGTGCCAGCAGCCAAGGACAGGGATTGTATGAGCAGTTCTTC
CASSQGQGLYEQFF
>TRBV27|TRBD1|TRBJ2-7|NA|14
TGTGCCAGCAGTTTCGACAGGGGTCCCTACGAGCAGTACTTC
CASSFDRGPYEQYF
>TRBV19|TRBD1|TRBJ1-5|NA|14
TGTGCCAGTAGAAAAACAGGGGGCTCTCAGCCCCAGCATTTT
CASRKTGGSQPQHF
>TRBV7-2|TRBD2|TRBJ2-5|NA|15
TGTGCCAGCAGGGAAGAGCGGGGGGGCCGGGAGACCCAGTACTTC
CASREERGGRETQYF
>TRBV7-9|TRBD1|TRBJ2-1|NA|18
TGTGCCAGCAGCTCTGGTGCCGGGACAGGGGGTATCAGCAATGAGCAGTTCTTC
CASSSGAGTGGISNEQFF
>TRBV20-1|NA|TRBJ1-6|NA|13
TGCAGTGCTAGTTGGCAGGGAGGTTCACCCCTCCACTTT
CSASWQGGSPLHF
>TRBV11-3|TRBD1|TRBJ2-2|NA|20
TGTGCCAGCAGTCGATCCGGGACAGAAAGACCCAGCCAGAACACCGGGGAGCTGTTTTTT
CASSRSGTERPSQNTGELFF
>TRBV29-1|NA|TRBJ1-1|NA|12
TGCAGCGCGACCAGGTATCTGACTGAAGCTTTCTTT
CSATRYLTEAFF
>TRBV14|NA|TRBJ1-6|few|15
TGTGCCAGCAGCCAAGATGGCAGCCGGGCGAGGGTCCTCCACTTT
CASSQDGSRARVLHF
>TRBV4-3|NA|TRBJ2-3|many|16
TGCGCCAGCAGCCAAGATGAGGTCACGGTCACAGATACGCAGTATTTT
CASSQDEVTVTDTQYF
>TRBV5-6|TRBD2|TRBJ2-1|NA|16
TGTGCCAGCAGTAGACTAGCGGGGACGTCTCTCCATGAGCAGTTCTTC
CASSRLAGTSLHEQFF
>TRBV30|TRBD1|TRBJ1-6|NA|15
TGTGCCTGGAGTGTGGGGGACAGGGGGCGGTCACCCCTCCACTTT
CAWSVGDRGRSPLHF
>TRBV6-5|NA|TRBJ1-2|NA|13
TGTGCCAGCATCCGCGACAGGTGGGCTGGCTACACCTTC
CASIRDRWAGYTF
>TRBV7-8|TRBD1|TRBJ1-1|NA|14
TGTGCCAGCAGCCGAGGACAGGGGCTGACTGAAGCTTTCTTT
CASSRGQGLTEAFF
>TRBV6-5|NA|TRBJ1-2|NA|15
TGTGCCAGCAGTAAATTCGGGGGGAAGTTGGATGGCTACACCTTC
CASSKFGGKLDGYTF
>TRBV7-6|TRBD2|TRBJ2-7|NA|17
TGTGCCAGCAGCTTACTTAGCGGGGGGAATGGCCCCTACGAGCAGTACTTC
CASSLLSGGNGPYEQYF
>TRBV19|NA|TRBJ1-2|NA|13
TGTGCCAGTAGTCTTGGCAGGGACTATGGCTACACCTTC
CASSLGRDYGYTF